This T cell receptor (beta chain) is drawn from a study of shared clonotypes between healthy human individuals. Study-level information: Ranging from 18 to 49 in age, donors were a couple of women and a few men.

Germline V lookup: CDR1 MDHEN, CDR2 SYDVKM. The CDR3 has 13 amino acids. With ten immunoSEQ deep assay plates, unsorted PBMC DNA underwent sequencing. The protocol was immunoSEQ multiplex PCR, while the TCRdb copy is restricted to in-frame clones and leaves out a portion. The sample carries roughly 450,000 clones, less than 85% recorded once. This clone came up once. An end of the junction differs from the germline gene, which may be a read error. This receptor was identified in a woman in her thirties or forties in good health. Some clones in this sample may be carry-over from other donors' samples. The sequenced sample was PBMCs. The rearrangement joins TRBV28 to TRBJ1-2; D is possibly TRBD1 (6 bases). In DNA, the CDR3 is TGTGCCAGCACTTTACGGGGGGCCGGTGGCTACACCTTC. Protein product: CASTLRGAGGYTF.